This T cell receptor beta chain was sequenced in a study of T-cell memory formation after mild COVID-19. The overall study: TCR clusters mostly belonged to single donors. Broader study findings: In second-wave clones peaking day 37, SARS-CoV-2 specificity remained unconfirmed.

This clonotype has a count of ten or more. Its antigen is unidentified. TCR alpha and TCR beta cDNA libraries carrying sample barcodes and UMIs were produced by 5'RACE using constant-segment primers. Via MiXCR, TCRdb re-called the 5' RACE reads, giving one row per CDR3 protein. The table has over 500,000 distinct CDR3 sequences, 15% to 20% seen once. What was sequenced was PBMCs or a T cell subset sorted from them (not recorded which). The origin of this receptor is an adult woman who had mild COVID-19 (a few samples of this study predate the infection). Cell type and time point are not known.

DNA for the CDR3: TGTGCCAGCAGTACTAGCACAGATACGCAGTATTTT. Translating it yields CASSTSTDTQYF. This rearrangement joins TRBV5-4 to TRBJ2-3; unclear D gene. The germline V gene has CDR1 SGHNT and CDR2 YYREEE (reference sequence). The V gene lost 5 bases and the J gene lost 0 bases, with 4 bases spanning the gap. The CDR3 is 12 amino acids.